The rows below give T cell receptor beta chains drawn from one sample of a study of blood T cell repertoires in COVID-19. TCRdb's table, derived via immunoSEQ multiplex PCR, lists solely in-frame clones and lacks some. The data contain about 45,000 clones, approximately 85% of them seen just once; the ten biggest clones take up about a third. Sequenced sample: peripheral blood. The receptors were gathered from a woman of 80 years or more with acute or convalescent COVID-19. Both conserved end residues are part of each CDR3.

J gene,CDR3 length,V gene,CDR3 protein
TRBJ2-5,15,TRBV7-7,CASSFSPWSSETQYF
TRBJ2-7,11,TRBV20-1,CSAWTGYEQYF
TRBJ2-3,16,TRBV7-8,CASRRRAGIGTDTQYF
TRBJ1-5,15,TRBV7-2,CASSLVADLGQPQHF
TRBJ2-1,15,TRBV3-1/TRBV3-2,CASSQVRTAYNEQFF
TRBJ2-1,16,TRBV7-2,CASSPTSGFSYNEQFF
TRBJ2-7,13,TRBV29-1,CSVARDRNYEQYF
TRBJ2-2,15,TRBV10-3,CAISLSPTNTGELFF
TRBJ2-4,19,TRBV11-2,CASSLHTPGLADQRNIQYF
TRBJ2-2,15,TRBV7-9,CASSSGQGNTGELFF
TRBJ1-2,15,TRBV4-1,CASSQEEGQTYGYTF
TRBJ1-1,15,TRBV18,CASSQSREMNTEAFF
TRBJ2-3,14,TRBV25-1,CASSEYDRGNTQYF
TRBJ1-1,13,TRBV7-9,CASSATLNTEAFF
TRBJ2-4,18,TRBV4-1,CASSPGDGTGGGKNIQYF
TRBJ2-3,15,TRBV7-9,CASSLGWEDSDTQYF
TRBJ2-1,15,TRBV9,CASSVGAGEYNEQFF
TRBJ1-2,13,TRBV7-9,CASSNGGRHGYTF
TRBJ1-4,13,TRBV6-6,CASSGTQSEKLFF
TRBJ2-1,17,TRBV7-6,CASSQLSGGGRYNEQFF
TRBJ2-1,15,TRBV7-9,CASSLGLAGGDEQFF
TRBJ2-1,13,TRBV19,CASSPRENNEQFF
TRBJ2-1,14,TRBV5-5,CASSPQLIGNEQFF
TRBJ1-5,14,TRBV20-1,CSASTGRYNQPQHF
TRBJ2-6,17,TRBV7-9,CASSLRTGGPGANVLTF
TRBJ2-7,15,TRBV14,CASSRSGTGLYEQYF
TRBJ2-5,16,TRBV6-5,CASSYTPGGGQETQYF
TRBJ1-3,14,TRBV14,CASSQGSPGNTIYF
TRBJ2-3,15,TRBV6-5,CASSPIAGFTDTQYF
TRBJ2-6,15,TRBV19,CASSKGDSGANVLTF
TRBJ1-1,13,TRBV6-5,CASRLRGDTEAFF
TRBJ2-5,13,TRBV2,CASSGQSQETQYF
TRBJ2-1,17,TRBV2,CASSAGLAGGSLDEQFF
TRBJ2-7,15,TRBV7-8,CASSLVGGGPVEQYF
TRBJ1-5,14,TRBV30,CAWSVQAIYQPQHF
TRBJ1-6,14,TRBV2,CASFTGQGNSPLHF
TRBJ1-1,12,TRBV12-3/TRBV12-4,CASSLRYTEAFF
TRBJ1-5,14,TRBV19,CASSTQGALQPQHF
TRBJ2-7,16,TRBV7-8,CASSGPGTSGSYEQYF
TRBJ2-5,14,TRBV5-1,CASSLYGAAETQYF